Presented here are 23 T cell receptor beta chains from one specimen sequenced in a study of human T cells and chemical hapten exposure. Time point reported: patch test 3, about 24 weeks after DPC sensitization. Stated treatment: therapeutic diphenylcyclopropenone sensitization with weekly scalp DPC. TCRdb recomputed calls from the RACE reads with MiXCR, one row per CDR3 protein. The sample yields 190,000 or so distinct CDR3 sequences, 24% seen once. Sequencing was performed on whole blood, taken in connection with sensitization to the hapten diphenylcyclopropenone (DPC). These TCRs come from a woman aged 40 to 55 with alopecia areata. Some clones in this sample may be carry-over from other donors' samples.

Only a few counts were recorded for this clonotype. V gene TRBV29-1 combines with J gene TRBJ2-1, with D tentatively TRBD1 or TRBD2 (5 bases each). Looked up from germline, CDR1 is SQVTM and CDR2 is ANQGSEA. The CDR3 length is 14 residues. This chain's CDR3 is CSFFRDGSLNEQFF. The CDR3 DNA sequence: TGCAGTTTTTTCAGGGACGGCTCCCTCAATGAGCAGTTCTTC.

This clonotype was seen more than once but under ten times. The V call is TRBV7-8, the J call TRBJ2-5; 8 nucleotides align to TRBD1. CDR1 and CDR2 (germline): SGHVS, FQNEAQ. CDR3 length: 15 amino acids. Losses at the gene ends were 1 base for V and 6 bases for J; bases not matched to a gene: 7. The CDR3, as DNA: TGTGCCAGCAGCTTAGGGACAGGGTTTATGAAGACCCAGTACTTC. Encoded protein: CASSLGTGFMKTQYF. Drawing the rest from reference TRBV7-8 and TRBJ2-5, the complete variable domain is GAGVSQSPRYKVAKRGQDVALRCDPISGHVSLFWYQQALGQGPEFLTYFQNEAQLDKSGLPSDRFFAERPEGSVSTLKIQRTQQEDSAVYLCASSLGTGFMKTQYFGPGTRLLVL.

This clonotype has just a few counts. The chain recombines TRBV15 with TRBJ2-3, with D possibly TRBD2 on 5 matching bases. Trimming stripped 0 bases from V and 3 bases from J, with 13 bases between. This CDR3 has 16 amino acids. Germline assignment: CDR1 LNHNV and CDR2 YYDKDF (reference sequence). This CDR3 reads CATSRDRGLATDTQYF. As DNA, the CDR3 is TGTGCCACCAGCAGAGATCGAGGACTCGCAACAGATACGCAGTATTTT.

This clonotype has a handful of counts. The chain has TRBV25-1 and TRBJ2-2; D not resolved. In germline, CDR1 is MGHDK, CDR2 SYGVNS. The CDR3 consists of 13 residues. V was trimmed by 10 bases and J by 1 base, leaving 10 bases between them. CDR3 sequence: CATTPRNTGELFF. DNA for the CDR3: TGTGCCACAACCCCACGGAACACCGGGGAGCTGTTTTTT. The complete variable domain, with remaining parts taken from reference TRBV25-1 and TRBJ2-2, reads EADIYQTPRYLVIGTGKKITLECSQTMGHDKMYWYQQDPGMELHLIHYSYGVNSTEKGDLSSESTVSRIRTEHFPLTLESARPSHTSQYLCATTPRNTGELFFGEGSRLTVL.

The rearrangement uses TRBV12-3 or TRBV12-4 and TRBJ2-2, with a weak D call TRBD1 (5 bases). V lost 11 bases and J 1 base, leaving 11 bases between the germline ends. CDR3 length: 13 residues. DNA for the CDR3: TGTGCCTCCTCCCAGGGGAACACCGGGGAGCTGTTTTTT. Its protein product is CASSQGNTGELFF.

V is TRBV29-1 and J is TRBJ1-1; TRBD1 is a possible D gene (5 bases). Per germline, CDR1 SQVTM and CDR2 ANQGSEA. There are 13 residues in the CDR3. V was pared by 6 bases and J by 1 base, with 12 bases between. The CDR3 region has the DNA TGCAGCGTGACGGGACGCCAGAACACTGAAGCTTTCTTT. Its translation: CSVTGRQNTEAFF.

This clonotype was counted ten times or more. This CDR3 reads CASSKQLPGLGSPLHF. Here the CDR3 DNA reads TGTGCCAGCAGCAAACAACTGCCAGGTTTAGGTTCACCCCTCCACTTT. This sequence joins TRBV21-1 and TRBJ1-6. TRBV21-1 is noted as a pseudogene. This CDR3 has 16 amino acids.

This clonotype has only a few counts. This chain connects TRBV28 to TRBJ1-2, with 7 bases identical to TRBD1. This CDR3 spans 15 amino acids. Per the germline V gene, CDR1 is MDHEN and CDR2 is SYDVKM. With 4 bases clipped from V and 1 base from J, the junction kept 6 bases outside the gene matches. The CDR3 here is CASSSWTGRNYGYTF. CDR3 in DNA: TGTGCCAGCAGTTCTTGGACAGGCCGTAACTATGGCTACACCTTC.

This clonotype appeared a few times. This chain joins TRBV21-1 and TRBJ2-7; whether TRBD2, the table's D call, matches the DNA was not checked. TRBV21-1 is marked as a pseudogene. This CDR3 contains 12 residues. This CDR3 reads CADRTSGYEQYF. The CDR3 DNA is TGTGCCGACCGGACTAGCGGCTACGAGCAGTACTTC.

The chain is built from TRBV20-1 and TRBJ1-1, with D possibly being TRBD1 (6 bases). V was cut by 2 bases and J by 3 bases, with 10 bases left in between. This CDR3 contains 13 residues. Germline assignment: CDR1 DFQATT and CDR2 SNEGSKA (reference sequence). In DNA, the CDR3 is TGCAGTGCTAGACAGGGGTTGTACACTGAAGCTTTCTTT. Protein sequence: CSARQGLYTEAFF.

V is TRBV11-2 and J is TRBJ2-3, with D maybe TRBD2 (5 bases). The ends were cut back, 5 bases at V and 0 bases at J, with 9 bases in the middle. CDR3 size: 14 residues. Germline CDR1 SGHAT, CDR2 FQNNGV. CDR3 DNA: TGTGCCAGCAGCCCGGGGTATAGCACAGATACGCAGTATTTT. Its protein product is CASSPGYSTDTQYF.

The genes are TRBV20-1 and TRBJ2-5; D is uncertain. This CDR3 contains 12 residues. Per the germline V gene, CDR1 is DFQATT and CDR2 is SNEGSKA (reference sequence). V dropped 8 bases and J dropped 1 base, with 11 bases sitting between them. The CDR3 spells CSTEVIQETQYF. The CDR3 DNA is TGCAGTACAGAGGTGATCCAAGAGACCCAGTACTTC.

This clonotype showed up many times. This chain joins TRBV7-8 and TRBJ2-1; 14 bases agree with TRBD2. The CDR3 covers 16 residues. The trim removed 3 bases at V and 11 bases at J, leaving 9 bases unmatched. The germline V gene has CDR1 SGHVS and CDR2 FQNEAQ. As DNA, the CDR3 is TGTGCCAGCAGCTTTCGGAGGACTAGCGGGGGGATTCAGCAGTTCTTC. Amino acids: CASSFRRTSGGIQQFF.

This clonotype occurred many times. The CDR3 DNA follows: TGCAGTGCTAGAGAAGGCGGTCAGCAAGAGACCCAGTACTTC. Amino acid sequence: CSAREGGQQETQYF. This chain connects TRBV20-1 to TRBJ2-5, with D unresolved. Trimming pared 0 bases from V and 2 bases from J, leaving 10 bases between. CDR1 and CDR2 from the germline V gene are DFQATT and SNEGSKA (reference sequence). The CDR3 covers 14 residues.

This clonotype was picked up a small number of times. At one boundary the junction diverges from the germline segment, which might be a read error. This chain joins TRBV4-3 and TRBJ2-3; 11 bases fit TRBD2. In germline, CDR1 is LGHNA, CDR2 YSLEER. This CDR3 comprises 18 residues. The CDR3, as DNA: TGTGCCAGCAGCCAAGATGGAGGGACTAGCGGAGACACAGATACGCAGTATTTT. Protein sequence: CASSQDGGTSGDTDTQYF.

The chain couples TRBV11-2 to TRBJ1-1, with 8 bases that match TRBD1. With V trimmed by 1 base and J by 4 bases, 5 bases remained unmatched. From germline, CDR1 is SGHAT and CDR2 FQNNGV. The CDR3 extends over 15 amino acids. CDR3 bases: TGTGCCAGCAGCTTAGCAGGGGGCAGGGGCACTGAAGCTTTCTTT. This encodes CASSLAGGRGTEAFF.

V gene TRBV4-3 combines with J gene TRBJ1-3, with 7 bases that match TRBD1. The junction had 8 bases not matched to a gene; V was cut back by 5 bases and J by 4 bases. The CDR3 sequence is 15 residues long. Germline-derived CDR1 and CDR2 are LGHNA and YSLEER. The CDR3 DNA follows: TGCGCCAGCAGCACGTACAGGGGTGGAGGAAACACCATATATTTT. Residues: CASSTYRGGGNTIYF.

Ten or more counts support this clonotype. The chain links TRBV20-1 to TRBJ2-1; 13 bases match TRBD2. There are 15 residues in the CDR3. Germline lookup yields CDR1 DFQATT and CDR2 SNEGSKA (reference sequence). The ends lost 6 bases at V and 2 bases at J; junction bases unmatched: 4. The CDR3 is CSAGGLAGTYNEQFF. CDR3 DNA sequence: TGCAGTGCGGGGGGACTAGCGGGAACCTACAATGAGCAGTTCTTC.

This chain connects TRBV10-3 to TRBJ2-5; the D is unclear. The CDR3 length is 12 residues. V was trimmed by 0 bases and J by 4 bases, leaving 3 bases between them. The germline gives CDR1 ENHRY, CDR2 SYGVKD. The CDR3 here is CAISESGETQYF. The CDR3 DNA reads TGTGCCATCAGTGAGTCAGGAGAGACCCAGTACTTC.

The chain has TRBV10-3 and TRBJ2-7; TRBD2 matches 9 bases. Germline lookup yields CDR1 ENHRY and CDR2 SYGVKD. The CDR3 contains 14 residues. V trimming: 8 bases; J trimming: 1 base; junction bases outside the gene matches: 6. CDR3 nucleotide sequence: TGTGCCATCGGAGCTCTAGCGGGATCCTACGAGCAGTACTTC. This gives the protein CAIGALAGSYEQYF.

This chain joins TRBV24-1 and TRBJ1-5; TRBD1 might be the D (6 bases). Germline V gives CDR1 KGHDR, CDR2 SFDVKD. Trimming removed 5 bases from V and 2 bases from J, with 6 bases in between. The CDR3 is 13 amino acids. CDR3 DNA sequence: TGTGCCACCAGTGCAGGGGGCAATCAGCCCCAGCATTTT. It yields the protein CATSAGGNQPQHF.

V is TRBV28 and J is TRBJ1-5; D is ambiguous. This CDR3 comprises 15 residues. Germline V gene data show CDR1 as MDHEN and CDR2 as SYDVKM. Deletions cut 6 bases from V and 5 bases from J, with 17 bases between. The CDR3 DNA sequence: TGTGCCAGCAGCCCTGGGAGGGTCCTGGATCAGCCCCAGCATTTT. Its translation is CASSPGRVLDQPQHF.

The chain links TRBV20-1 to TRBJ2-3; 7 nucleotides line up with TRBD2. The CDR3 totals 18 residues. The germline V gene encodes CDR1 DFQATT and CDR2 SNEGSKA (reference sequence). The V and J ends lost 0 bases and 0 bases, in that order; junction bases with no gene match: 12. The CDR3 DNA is TGCAGTGCTAGAGATCCTAGCGGAGGAGGGGCTAGCACAGATACGCAGTATTTT. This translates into CSARDPSGGGASTDTQYF.